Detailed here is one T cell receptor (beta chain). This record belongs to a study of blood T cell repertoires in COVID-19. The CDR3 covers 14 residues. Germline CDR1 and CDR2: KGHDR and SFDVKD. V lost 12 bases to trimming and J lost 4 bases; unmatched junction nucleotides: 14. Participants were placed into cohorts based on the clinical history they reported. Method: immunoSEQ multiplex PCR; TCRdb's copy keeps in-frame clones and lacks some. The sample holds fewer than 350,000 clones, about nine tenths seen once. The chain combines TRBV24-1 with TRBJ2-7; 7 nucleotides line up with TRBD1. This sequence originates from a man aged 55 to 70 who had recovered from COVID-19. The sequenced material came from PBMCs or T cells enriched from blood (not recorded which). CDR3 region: CAPLRDRDLYEQYF. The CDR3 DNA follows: TGTGCCCCGCTCCGGGACAGAGATTTGTACGAGCAGTACTTC.